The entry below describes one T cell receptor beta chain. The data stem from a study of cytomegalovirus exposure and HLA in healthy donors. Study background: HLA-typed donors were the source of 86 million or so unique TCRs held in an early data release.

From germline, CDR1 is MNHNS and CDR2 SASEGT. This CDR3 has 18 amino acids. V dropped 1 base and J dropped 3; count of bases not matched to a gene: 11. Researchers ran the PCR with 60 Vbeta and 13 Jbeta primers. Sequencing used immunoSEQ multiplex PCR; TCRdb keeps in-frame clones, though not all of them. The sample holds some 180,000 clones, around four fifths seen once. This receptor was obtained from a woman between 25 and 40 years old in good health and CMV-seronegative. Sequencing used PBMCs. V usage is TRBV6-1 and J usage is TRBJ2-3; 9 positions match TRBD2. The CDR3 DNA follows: TGTGCCAGCAGTGAAGGGGGCTGGCTAGCGGGGTATACAGATACGCAGTATTTT. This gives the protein CASSEGGWLAGYTDTQYF.